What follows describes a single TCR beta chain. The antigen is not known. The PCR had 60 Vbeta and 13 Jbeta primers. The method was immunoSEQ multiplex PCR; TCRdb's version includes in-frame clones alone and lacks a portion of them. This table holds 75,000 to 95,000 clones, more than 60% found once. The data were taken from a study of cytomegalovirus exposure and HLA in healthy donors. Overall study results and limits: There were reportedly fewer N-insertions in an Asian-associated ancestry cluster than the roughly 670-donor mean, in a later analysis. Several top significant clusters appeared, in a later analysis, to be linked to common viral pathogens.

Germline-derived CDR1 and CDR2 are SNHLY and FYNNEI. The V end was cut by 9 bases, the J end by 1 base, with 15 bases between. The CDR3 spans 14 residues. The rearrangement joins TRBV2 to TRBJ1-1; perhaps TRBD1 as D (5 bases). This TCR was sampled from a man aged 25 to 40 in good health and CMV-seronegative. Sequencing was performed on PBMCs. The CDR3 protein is CASRGSQRNTEAFF. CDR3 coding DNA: TGTGCCAGTAGGGGATCCCAAAGGAACACTGAAGCTTTCTTT.